Detailed here is one TCR beta chain. Its specificity is not known. V lost 4 bases to trimming and J lost 6 bases; unmatched junction nucleotides: 8. Germline CDR1 and CDR2: SQVTM and ANQGSEA. The CDR3 is made up of 14 amino acids. Regarding treatment: oral pan-JAK inhibitor, 5-10 mg twice daily. The data originate from a study of CD8+ T cells in alopecia areata. Findings of the study overall: Lesional scalp displayed greater clonality than normal scalp, most notably in alopecia totalis/universalis. Many expanded lesional clones persisted in scalp and blood during tofacitinib treatment.

RNA extraction was followed by reverse transcription into cDNA, which acted as the sequencing template. The table came from immunoSEQ multiplex PCR; TCRdb's copy has only in-frame clones and leaves some out. This table holds roughly 180,000 clones, 55% to 70% found once. The sequencing here drew on CD4+ T cells sorted from blood, taken at week 4, from a patient treated with tofacitinib. The sequence was collected from a human donor with alopecia areata. V gene TRBV29-1 combines with J gene TRBJ2-1; 8 nucleotides line up with TRBD2. The CDR3 loop is CSVVGRGVGNEQFF. As DNA, the CDR3 is TGCAGCGTTGTGGGGCGGGGGGTCGGCAATGAGCAGTTCTTC.